This TCR beta chain originates from a study of T cells in localized non-small cell lung cancer. This clone was seen only a few times. Assay: immunoSEQ multiplex PCR; the TCRdb copy retains only in-frame clones and omits some. The top ten clones hold 26% of a sample with some 1,500 clones, roughly 22% of them seen once. V was trimmed by 4 bases and J by 6 bases, leaving 16 bases between them. CDR1 is GTSNPN, CDR2 SVGIG, per germline (reference sequence). The CDR3 extends over 15 amino acids. The V gene is TRBV30, the J gene TRBJ1-6; tentative D call: TRBD1 (5 bases). The sample was normal lung tissue next to the tumor, taken before any cancer treatment. The sequence came from a woman aged 35-75 years with stage I lung adenocarcinoma. The CDR3 protein is CAWKEPTAVNSPLHF. The CDR3 coding sequence is TGTGCCTGGAAGGAGCCGACAGCAGTTAATTCACCCCTCCACTTT.